The sequence of this T cell receptor (beta chain) was determined in a study of blood T cell repertoires in COVID-19. Germline loops: CDR1 SNHLY, CDR2 FYNNEI. Trimming cost V 6 bases and J 5 bases; bases outside gene matches: 1. There are 12 residues in the CDR3. Here immunoSEQ multiplex PCR was the method, and the copy in TCRdb shows in-frame clones only, minus some. This table holds more than 100,000 clones, 80% to 90% found once. The genes are TRBV2 and TRBJ1-1; the match to TRBD1 covers 9 bases. The sample consisted of peripheral blood. The clonotype comes from a woman in her 70s with acute or convalescent COVID-19. For the CDR3, the DNA is TGTGCCAGCAGGGACAGGGGTACTGAAGCTTTCTTT. This gives the protein CASRDRGTEAFF.